These 9 T cell receptor beta chains originate from one sample sequenced in a study of T cell responses to AZD1222 COVID-19 vaccine. Profiling relied on immunoSEQ multiplex PCR, and the TCRdb table lists in-frame clones only, not all of them. The repertoire includes approximately 100,000 clones, about nine tenths of them detected once, and approximately 4.9% sits in the top ten. The sample in question was peripheral blood, obtained on day 0 of AZD1222 vaccination. The receptors stem from an adult in good health.

V is TRBV30 and J is TRBJ1-1, with D uncertain. Germline V CDR1 and CDR2: GTSNPN, SVGIG (reference sequence). The CDR3 covers 13 residues. Between the trimmed V and J ends, which lost 1 base and 3 bases, there was a span of 9 bases. CDR3: CAWSGQIHTEAFF. CDR3 DNA sequence: TGTGCCTGGAGTGGTCAGATTCACACTGAAGCTTTCTTT.

This rearrangement joins TRBV24-1 to TRBJ1-4; 8 bases are shared with TRBD1. Germline V gene lookup returns CDR1 KGHDR and CDR2 SFDVKD. CDR3 length: 18 residues. With 6 bases clipped from V and 0 bases from J, the junction kept 11 bases outside the gene matches. CDR3 sequence reads: CATSPRDRQGSTNEKLFF. In DNA, the CDR3 is TGTGCCACCAGTCCTCGGGACAGGCAAGGGTCAACTAATGAAAAACTGTTTTTT.

The CDR3 is CASSSPDRAATEAFF. CDR3 nucleotide sequence: TGTGCCAGCAGTTCCCCGGACAGGGCTGCCACTGAAGCTTTCTTT. The V gene is TRBV6-5, the J gene TRBJ1-1, with 8 bases lining up with TRBD1. Trimming cost V 4 bases and J 4 bases; bases outside gene matches: 8. The CDR3 is made up of 15 amino acids. Germline CDR1 and CDR2: MNHEY and SVGAGI.

V and J are TRBV29-1 and TRBJ1-1; D not certain. Germline V CDR1 and CDR2: SQVTM, ANQGSEA. The CDR3 is 12 amino acids. The V end lost 4 bases, the J end lost 4 bases, and 10 bases lay between the germline ends. This CDR3 reads CSVGIPTTEAFF. DNA for the CDR3: TGCAGCGTTGGGATCCCTACCACTGAAGCTTTCTTT. The variable domain in full, with the rest retrieved from reference TRBV29-1 and TRBJ1-1, is SAVISQKPSRDICQRGTSLTIQCQVDSQVTMMFWYRQQPGQSLTLIATANQGSEATYESGFVIDKFPISRPNLTFSTLTVSNMSPEDSSIYLCSVGIPTTEAFFGQGTRLTVV.

CDR3 in amino acids: CASSPLVGLYEQYF. CDR3 in DNA: TGCGCCAGCAGCCCACTCGTCGGACTCTACGAGCAGTACTTC. The chain has TRBV5-1 and TRBJ2-7; D perhaps matches TRBD2 (5 bases). V was shortened by 4 bases and J by 3 bases, with 14 bases between the two germline ends. The CDR3 is 14 residues long. Germline assignment: CDR1 SGHRS and CDR2 YFSETQ.

The chain couples TRBV5-1 to TRBJ1-3; D is unclear. With 1 base removed from V and 2 bases from J, the gap between germline ends came to 13 bases. The CDR3 consists of 16 residues. Germline V gives CDR1 SGHRS, CDR2 YFSETQ. In DNA, the CDR3 is TGCGCCAGCAGCTTGACTGCGGGGTTGGCTGGAAACACCATATATTTT. This gives the protein CASSLTAGLAGNTIYF.

The chain uses TRBV15 and TRBJ2-7, with 9 bases fitting TRBD1. This CDR3 is built from 16 residues. V shed 5 bases and J 2 bases; nucleotides not matched to a gene: 10. Germline-derived CDR1 and CDR2 are LNHNV and YYDKDF (reference sequence). CDR3 residues: CATSSDLGDRAYEQYF. The CDR3 DNA reads TGTGCCACCAGCTCAGACTTGGGGGACAGGGCCTACGAGCAGTACTTC.

The chain couples TRBV5-1 to TRBJ2-7; 8 bases agree with TRBD1. V shed 0 bases and J 0 bases; nucleotides not matched to a gene: 2. Germline V lookup: CDR1 SGHRS, CDR2 YFSETQ. The CDR3 is made up of 15 amino acids. The CDR3 sequence: CASSLGQGFSYEQYF. CDR3 DNA: TGCGCCAGCAGCTTGGGACAGGGGTTCTCCTACGAGCAGTACTTC.

The rearrangement uses TRBV6-5 and TRBJ2-3; a weak D match, TRBD1 (6 bases). Germline loops: CDR1 MNHEY, CDR2 SVGAGI. This CDR3 region has 12 residues. V was clipped by 6 bases and J by 3 bases, with 7 bases between them. CDR3 nucleotides: TGTGCCAGCAGGGGGACAACAGATACGCAGTATTTT. Its translation is CASRGTTDTQYF.